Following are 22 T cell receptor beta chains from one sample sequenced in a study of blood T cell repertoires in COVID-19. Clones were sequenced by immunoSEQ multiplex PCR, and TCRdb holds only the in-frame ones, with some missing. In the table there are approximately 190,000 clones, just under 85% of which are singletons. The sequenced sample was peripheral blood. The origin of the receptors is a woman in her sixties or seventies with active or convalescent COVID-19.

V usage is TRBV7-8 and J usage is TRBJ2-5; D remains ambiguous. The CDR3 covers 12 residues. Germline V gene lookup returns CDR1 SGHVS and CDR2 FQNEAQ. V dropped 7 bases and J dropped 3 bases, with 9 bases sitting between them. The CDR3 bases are TGTGCCAGCAAAAATCCGGAAGAGACCCAGTACTTC. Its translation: CASKNPEETQYF.

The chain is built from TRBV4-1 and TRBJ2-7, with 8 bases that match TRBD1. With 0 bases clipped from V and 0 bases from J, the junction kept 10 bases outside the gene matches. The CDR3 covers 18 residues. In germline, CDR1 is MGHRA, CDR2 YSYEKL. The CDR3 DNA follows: TGCGCCAGCAGCCAAGAAGTCCCTGGGGGACAGGTCTCCTACGAGCAGTACTTC. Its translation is CASSQEVPGGQVSYEQYF.

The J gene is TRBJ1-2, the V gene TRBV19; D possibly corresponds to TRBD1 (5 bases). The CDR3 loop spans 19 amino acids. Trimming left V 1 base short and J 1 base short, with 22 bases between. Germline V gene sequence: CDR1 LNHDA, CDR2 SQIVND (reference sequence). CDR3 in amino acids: CASSIAGLGHGSLNYGYTF. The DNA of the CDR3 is TGTGCCAGTAGTATAGCGGGTTTGGGGCATGGATCCCTTAACTATGGCTACACCTTC.

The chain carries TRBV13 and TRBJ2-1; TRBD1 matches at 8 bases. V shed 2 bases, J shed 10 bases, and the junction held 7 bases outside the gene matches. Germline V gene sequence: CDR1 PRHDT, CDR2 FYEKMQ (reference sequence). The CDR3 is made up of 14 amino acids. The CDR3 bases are TGTGCCAGCAGCTTACGGCAGGGGGCGAGGGAGCAGTTCTTC. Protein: CASSLRQGAREQFF.

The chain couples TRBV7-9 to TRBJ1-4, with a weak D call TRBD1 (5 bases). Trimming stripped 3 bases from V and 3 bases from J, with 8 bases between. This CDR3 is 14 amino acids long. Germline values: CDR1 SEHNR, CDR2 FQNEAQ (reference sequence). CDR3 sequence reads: CASSFGGANEKLFF. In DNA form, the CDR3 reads TGTGCCAGCAGCTTTGGGGGGGCTAATGAAAAACTGTTTTTT.

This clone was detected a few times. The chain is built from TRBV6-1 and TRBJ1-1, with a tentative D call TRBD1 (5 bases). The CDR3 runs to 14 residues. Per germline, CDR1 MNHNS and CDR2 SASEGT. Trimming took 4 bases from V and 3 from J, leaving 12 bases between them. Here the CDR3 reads CASSVAAGDTEAFF. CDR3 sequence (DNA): TGTGCCAGCAGTGTAGCAGCGGGGGACACTGAAGCTTTCTTT.

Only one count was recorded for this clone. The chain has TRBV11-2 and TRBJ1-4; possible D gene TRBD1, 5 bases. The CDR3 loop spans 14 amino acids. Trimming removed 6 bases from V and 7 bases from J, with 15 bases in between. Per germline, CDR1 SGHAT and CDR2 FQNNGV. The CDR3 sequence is CASRWGGSGEKLFF. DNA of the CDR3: TGTGCCAGCAGATGGGGGGGATCGGGTGAAAAACTGTTTTTT.

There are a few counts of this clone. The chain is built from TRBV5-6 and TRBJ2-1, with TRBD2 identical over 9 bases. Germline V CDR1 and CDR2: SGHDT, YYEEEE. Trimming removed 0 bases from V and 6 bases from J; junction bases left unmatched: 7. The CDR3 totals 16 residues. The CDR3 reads CASSLGSGRPGNEQFF. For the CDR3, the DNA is TGTGCCAGCAGCTTGGGGAGCGGGAGGCCCGGCAATGAGCAGTTCTTC.

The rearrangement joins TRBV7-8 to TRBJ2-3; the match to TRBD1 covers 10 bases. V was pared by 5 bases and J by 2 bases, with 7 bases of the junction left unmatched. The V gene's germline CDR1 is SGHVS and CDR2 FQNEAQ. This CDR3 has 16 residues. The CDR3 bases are TGTGCCAGCAGCCGAACGGGACAGGGGTACACAGATACGCAGTATTTT. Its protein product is CASSRTGQGYTDTQYF.

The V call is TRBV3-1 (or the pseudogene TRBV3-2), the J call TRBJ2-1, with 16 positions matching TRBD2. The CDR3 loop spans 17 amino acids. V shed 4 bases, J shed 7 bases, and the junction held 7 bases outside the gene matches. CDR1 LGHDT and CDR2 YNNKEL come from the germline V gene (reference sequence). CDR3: CASSRGLAGGPGNEQFF. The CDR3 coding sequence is TGTGCCAGCAGCCGGGGACTAGCGGGAGGGCCTGGGAATGAGCAGTTCTTC.

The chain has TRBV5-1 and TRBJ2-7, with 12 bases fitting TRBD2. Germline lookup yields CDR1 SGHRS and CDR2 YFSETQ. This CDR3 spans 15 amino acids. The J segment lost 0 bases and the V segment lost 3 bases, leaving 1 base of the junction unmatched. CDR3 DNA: TGCGCCAGCAGCTCGACTAGCGGGAGCTCCTACGAGCAGTACTTC. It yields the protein CASSSTSGSSYEQYF.

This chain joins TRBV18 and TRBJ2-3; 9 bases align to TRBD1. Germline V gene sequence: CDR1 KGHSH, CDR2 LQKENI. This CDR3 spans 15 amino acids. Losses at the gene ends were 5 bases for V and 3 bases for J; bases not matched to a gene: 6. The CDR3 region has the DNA TGTGCCAGCTCATCTGGACAGGGGAGTACAGATACGCAGTATTTT. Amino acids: CASSSGQGSTDTQYF.

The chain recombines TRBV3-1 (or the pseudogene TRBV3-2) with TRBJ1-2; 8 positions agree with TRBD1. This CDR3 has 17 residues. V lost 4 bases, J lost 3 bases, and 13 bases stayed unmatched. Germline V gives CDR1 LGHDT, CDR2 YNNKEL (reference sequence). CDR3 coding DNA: TGTGCCAGCAGCCTATACAGGGGGATGAAGTTAGACTATGGCTACACCTTC. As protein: CASSLYRGMKLDYGYTF.

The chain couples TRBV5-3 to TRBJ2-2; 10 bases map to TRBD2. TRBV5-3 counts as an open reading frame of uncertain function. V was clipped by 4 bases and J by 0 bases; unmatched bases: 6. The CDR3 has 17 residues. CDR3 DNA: TGTGCCAGAAGCCCGGGACTAGCGACTACGAACACCGGGGAGCTGTTTTTT. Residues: CARSPGLATTNTGELFF.

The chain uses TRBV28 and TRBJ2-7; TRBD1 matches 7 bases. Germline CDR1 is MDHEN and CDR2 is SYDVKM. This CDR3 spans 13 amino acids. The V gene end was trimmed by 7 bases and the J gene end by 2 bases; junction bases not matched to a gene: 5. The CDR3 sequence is CASNPGQTYEQYF. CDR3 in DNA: TGTGCCAGCAACCCGGGACAGACCTACGAGCAGTACTTC.

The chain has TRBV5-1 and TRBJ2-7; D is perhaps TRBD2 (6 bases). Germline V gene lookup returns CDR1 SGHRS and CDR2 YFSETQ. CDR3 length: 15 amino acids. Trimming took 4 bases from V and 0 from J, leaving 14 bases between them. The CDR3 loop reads CASSDQRAYSYEQYF. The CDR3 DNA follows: TGCGCCAGCAGCGACCAGCGGGCCTACTCCTACGAGCAGTACTTC.

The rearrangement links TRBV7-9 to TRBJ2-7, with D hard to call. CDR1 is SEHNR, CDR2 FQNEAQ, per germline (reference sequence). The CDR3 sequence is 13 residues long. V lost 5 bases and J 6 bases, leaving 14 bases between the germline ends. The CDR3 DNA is TGTGCCAGCAGCCTGACGGTAGCTGGCGAGCAGTACTTC. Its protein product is CASSLTVAGEQYF.

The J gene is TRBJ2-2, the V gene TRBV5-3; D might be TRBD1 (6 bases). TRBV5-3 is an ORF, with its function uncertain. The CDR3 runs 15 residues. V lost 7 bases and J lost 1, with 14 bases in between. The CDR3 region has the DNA TGTGCCAGATGGGAACAGGGAAGGAACACCGGGGAGCTGTTTTTT. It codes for CARWEQGRNTGELFF.

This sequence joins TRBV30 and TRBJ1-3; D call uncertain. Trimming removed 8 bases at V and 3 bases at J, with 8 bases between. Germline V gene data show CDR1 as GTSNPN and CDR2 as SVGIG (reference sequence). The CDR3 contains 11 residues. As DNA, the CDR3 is TGTGCCGTGGAGTATGGAAACACCATATATTTT. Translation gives CAVEYGNTIYF.

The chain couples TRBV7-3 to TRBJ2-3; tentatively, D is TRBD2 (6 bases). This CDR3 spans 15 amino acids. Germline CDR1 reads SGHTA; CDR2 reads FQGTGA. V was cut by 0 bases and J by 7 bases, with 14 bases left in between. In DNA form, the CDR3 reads TGTGCCAGCAGCTTAACGGGCGGACTATTCTATACGCAGTATTTT. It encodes CASSLTGGLFYTQYF.

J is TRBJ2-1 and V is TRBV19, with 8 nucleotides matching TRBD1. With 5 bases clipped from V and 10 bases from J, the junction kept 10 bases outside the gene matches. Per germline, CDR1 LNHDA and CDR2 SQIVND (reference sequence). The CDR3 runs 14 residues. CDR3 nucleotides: TGTGCCAGTAGTGCCGGGACAGGCATAGGGGAGCAGTTCTTC. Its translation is CASSAGTGIGEQFF.

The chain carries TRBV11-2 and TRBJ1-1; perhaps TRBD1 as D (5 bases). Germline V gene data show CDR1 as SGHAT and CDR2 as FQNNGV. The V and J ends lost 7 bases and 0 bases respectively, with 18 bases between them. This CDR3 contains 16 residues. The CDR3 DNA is TGTGCCAGCACCCTGAGGATAGGGGCTATGAACACTGAAGCTTTCTTT. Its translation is CASTLRIGAMNTEAFF.